These T cell receptor beta chains were read from a single sample in a study of tissue T cells after allogeneic stem cell transplantation. Sequencing was performed with immunoSEQ multiplex PCR; in TCRdb, only in-frame clones are kept and a portion is missing. The data contain tens of thousands of clones, approximately 92% of them singletons. The specimen comprised blood, sampled before transplantation. These receptors came from a woman between 35 and 70 years old who later had graft-versus-host disease after an allogeneic stem cell transplant. The CDR3 runs from the conserved cysteine through the conserved F or W. The order of the fields is D gene, clone size, J gene, V gene, CDR3 DNA, CDR3 protein. A D gene is named only where the DNA matches it firmly. The size field is filled for only some rows; it gives once, few, many or a size class.

D gene: TRBD2; clone size: NA; J gene: TRBJ2-5; V gene: TRBV5-4; CDR3 DNA: TGTGCCAGCAGCTGGGGGGTTAGGGCTAGCGGGCAAGAGACCCAGTACTTC; CDR3 protein: CASSWGVRASGQETQYF
D gene: TRBD1; clone size: NA; J gene: TRBJ2-1; V gene: TRBV6-5; CDR3 DNA: TGTGCCAGCAGACCCACAGGGGGCTCCCACAATGAGCAGTTCTTC; CDR3 protein: CASRPTGGSHNEQFF
D gene: NA; clone size: NA; J gene: TRBJ2-1; V gene: TRBV7-2; CDR3 DNA: TGTGCCAGCAGCCCAGGACTGCCCCGAGAGCAGTTCTTC; CDR3 protein: CASSPGLPREQFF
D gene: TRBD2; clone size: few; J gene: TRBJ2-1; V gene: TRBV6-5; CDR3 DNA: TGTGCCAGCAGCGATGGACTAGCGGATTACAATGAGCAGTTCTTC; CDR3 protein: CASSDGLADYNEQFF
D gene: TRBD2; clone size: NA; J gene: TRBJ2-7; V gene: TRBV5-4; CDR3 DNA: TGTGCCAGCAGCTTAAGGCTAGCGGGGCGCAGTGCCTACGAGCAGTACTTC; CDR3 protein: CASSLRLAGRSAYEQYF
D gene: NA; clone size: once; J gene: TRBJ2-7; V gene: TRBV6-5; CDR3 DNA: TGTGCCAGCAGTTACACCCCCCTAGTCCCCTTC; CDR3 protein: CASSYTPLVPF
D gene: NA; clone size: NA; J gene: TRBJ1-5; V gene: TRBV10-3; CDR3 DNA: TGTGCCATCAGTGGGACAAGCCAGGGACAGCCCCAGCATTTT; CDR3 protein: CAISGTSQGQPQHF
D gene: NA; clone size: NA; J gene: TRBJ2-5; V gene: TRBV6-5; CDR3 DNA: TGTGCCAGCTGGGACCCACTGAAGGCCCAGTACTTC; CDR3 protein: CASWDPLKAQYF
D gene: NA; clone size: NA; J gene: TRBJ2-5; V gene: TRBV7-8; CDR3 DNA: TGTGCCAGCAGCCGTACCGGGGAGACCCAGTACTTC; CDR3 protein: CASSRTGETQYF
D gene: NA; clone size: once; J gene: TRBJ2-3; V gene: TRBV6-5; CDR3 DNA: TGTGCCAGCAGTTATCGACCGGGTCCGAGCACAGATACGCAGTATTTT; CDR3 protein: CASSYRPGPSTDTQYF
D gene: NA; clone size: NA; J gene: TRBJ2-7; V gene: TRBV5-5; CDR3 DNA: TGTGCCAGCAGCTTGGGCTTTGGATCCCAGGGGTGGGAGCAGTACTTC; CDR3 protein: CASSLGFGSQGWEQYF
D gene: NA; clone size: NA; J gene: TRBJ2-4; V gene: TRBV28; CDR3 DNA: TGTGCCAGCAGCCTAGCCAAAAACATTCAGTACTTC; CDR3 protein: CASSLAKNIQYF
D gene: NA; clone size: NA; J gene: TRBJ2-3; V gene: TRBV7-2; CDR3 DNA: TGTGCCAGCAGCTTACTAGCGCCAGATACGCAGTATTTT; CDR3 protein: CASSLLAPDTQYF
D gene: TRBD1; clone size: NA; J gene: TRBJ1-5; V gene: TRBV19; CDR3 DNA: TGTGCCAGTAGAGGCACAGGACAGGGAGAACATCAGCCCCAGCATTTT; CDR3 protein: CASRGTGQGEHQPQHF
D gene: NA; clone size: NA; J gene: TRBJ2-1; V gene: TRBV9; CDR3 DNA: TGTGCCAGCAGCGTAGGTGGGCCTGGTGAGCAGTTCTTC; CDR3 protein: CASSVGGPGEQFF
D gene: NA; clone size: once; J gene: TRBJ2-2; V gene: TRBV5-1; CDR3 DNA: TGCGCCAGCAGCTTTTTTGAGGGAAGGAACACCGGGGAGCTGTTTTTT; CDR3 protein: CASSFFEGRNTGELFF
D gene: TRBD1; clone size: NA; J gene: TRBJ1-1; V gene: TRBV18; CDR3 DNA: TGTGCCAGCTCAAGGGCAGGGGGCAACACTGAAGCTTTCTTT; CDR3 protein: CASSRAGGNTEAFF
D gene: NA; clone size: once; J gene: TRBJ1-4; V gene: TRBV28; CDR3 DNA: TGTGCCAGCAGCTTTTTCTCAGCAAAACTGTTTTTT; CDR3 protein: CASSFFSAKLFF
D gene: TRBD2; clone size: NA; J gene: TRBJ2-3; V gene: TRBV7-2; CDR3 DNA: TGTGCCAGCAGCTTAGGGGGGACTAGCGGGAGGAAATCGCAGTATTTT; CDR3 protein: CASSLGGTSGRKSQYF
D gene: NA; clone size: NA; J gene: TRBJ1-2; V gene: TRBV19; CDR3 DNA: TGTGCCAGTAGTAGCGGGCTGAACTATGGCTACACCTTC; CDR3 protein: CASSSGLNYGYTF
D gene: TRBD2; clone size: few; J gene: TRBJ2-5; V gene: TRBV6-5; CDR3 DNA: TGTGCCAGCAATGGCGGGAGGGCCTCGGAGACCCAGTACTTC; CDR3 protein: CASNGGRASETQYF
D gene: NA; clone size: once; J gene: TRBJ1-1; V gene: TRBV30; CDR3 DNA: TGTGCCTGGCTTAAACAGGGGAACACTGAAGCTTTCTTT; CDR3 protein: CAWLKQGNTEAFF
D gene: NA; clone size: NA; J gene: TRBJ2-1; V gene: TRBV10-2; CDR3 DNA: TGCGCCAGCAGTACCATAGGCCTTGAGCAGTTCTTC; CDR3 protein: CASSTIGLEQFF
D gene: TRBD2; clone size: NA; J gene: TRBJ2-2; V gene: TRBV2; CDR3 DNA: TGTGCCAGCAACGGGGGGACGAACACCGGGGAGCTGTTTTTT; CDR3 protein: CASNGGTNTGELFF
D gene: NA; clone size: few; J gene: TRBJ1-6; V gene: TRBV6-5; CDR3 DNA: TGTGCCAGTATGACAGGAGCCTATAATTCACCCCTCCACTTT; CDR3 protein: CASMTGAYNSPLHF
D gene: NA; clone size: NA; J gene: TRBJ1-2; V gene: TRBV3-1/TRBV3-2; CDR3 DNA: TGTGCCAGCAGCCAAGAGGGTGGCTCAGGGAGCGGCTACACCTTC; CDR3 protein: CASSQEGGSGSGYTF
D gene: NA; clone size: NA; J gene: TRBJ1-2; V gene: TRBV2; CDR3 DNA: TGTGCCAGCGCTAAGACGCGAACTAACTATGGCTACACCTTC; CDR3 protein: CASAKTRTNYGYTF
D gene: NA; clone size: NA; J gene: TRBJ2-1; V gene: TRBV5-1; CDR3 DNA: TGCGCCAGCAGCTTGGAAGGGACAACTACAGGTGAGCAGTTCTTC; CDR3 protein: CASSLEGTTTGEQFF
D gene: NA; clone size: NA; J gene: TRBJ2-1; V gene: TRBV4-3; CDR3 DNA: TGCGCCAGCAGCCACTCACCCCCAAGCTCCTACAATGAGCAGTTCTTC; CDR3 protein: CASSHSPPSSYNEQFF
D gene: NA; clone size: NA; J gene: TRBJ1-1; V gene: TRBV6-5; CDR3 DNA: TGTGCCAGCAGCGTCGATCTACCCAGGAACACTGAAGCTTTCTTT; CDR3 protein: CASSVDLPRNTEAFF
D gene: TRBD2; clone size: once; J gene: TRBJ2-1; V gene: TRBV6-2/TRBV6-3; CDR3 DNA: TGTGCCAGCAGTTACTCCACGGGGGGTCCCAATGAGCAGTTCTTC; CDR3 protein: CASSYSTGGPNEQFF
D gene: NA; clone size: NA; J gene: TRBJ2-3; V gene: TRBV14; CDR3 DNA: TGTGCCAGCAGCCAAGTTCGAGATACGCAGTATTTT; CDR3 protein: CASSQVRDTQYF
D gene: NA; clone size: NA; J gene: TRBJ1-2; V gene: TRBV6-5; CDR3 DNA: TGTGCCAGCAGTTCGGACGGCAGCTATGGCTACACCTTC; CDR3 protein: CASSSDGSYGYTF
D gene: NA; clone size: NA; J gene: TRBJ1-2; V gene: TRBV5-1; CDR3 DNA: TGCGCCAGCAGCTTACAGGGTTCCCTCCGACTGGATGGCTACACCTTC; CDR3 protein: CASSLQGSLRLDGYTF
D gene: NA; clone size: NA; J gene: TRBJ2-5; V gene: TRBV5-4; CDR3 DNA: TGTGCCAGCAGCTTGGGATCCCTTCCTCAAGAGACCCAGTACTTC; CDR3 protein: CASSLGSLPQETQYF
D gene: NA; clone size: few; J gene: TRBJ1-2; V gene: TRBV30; CDR3 DNA: TGTGCCTGGAGTGTACACGGGGGGCTTAGTGGCTACACCTTC; CDR3 protein: CAWSVHGGLSGYTF
D gene: TRBD2; clone size: NA; J gene: TRBJ2-3; V gene: TRBV19; CDR3 DNA: TGTGCCAGTAGCACACTAGCGGGGACCACAGATACGCAGTATTTT; CDR3 protein: CASSTLAGTTDTQYF
D gene: NA; clone size: NA; J gene: TRBJ2-1; V gene: TRBV13; CDR3 DNA: TGTGCCACCCGCCGGTCACCCTACAATGAGCAGTTCTTC; CDR3 protein: CATRRSPYNEQFF
D gene: TRBD1; clone size: NA; J gene: TRBJ1-3; V gene: TRBV30; CDR3 DNA: TGTGCCTGGAGTGTAGCTCTTGGGGGGACAGCTGGAAACACCATATATTTT; CDR3 protein: CAWSVALGGTAGNTIYF
D gene: TRBD2; clone size: once; J gene: TRBJ2-5; V gene: TRBV29-1; CDR3 DNA: TGCAGCGCCTCGGGTTATACTAGCGGAGAGACCCAGTACTTC; CDR3 protein: CSASGYTSGETQYF
D gene: TRBD1; clone size: NA; J gene: TRBJ2-1; V gene: TRBV11-2; CDR3 DNA: TGTGCCAGCAGCTTAGTACAGGGGGCACGTGAGCAGTTCTTC; CDR3 protein: CASSLVQGAREQFF
D gene: NA; clone size: NA; J gene: TRBJ1-4; V gene: TRBV19; CDR3 DNA: TGTGCCAGTAGCGCGCTTAGTCCGGGACGGTCTCTCCGCGGGGAAAAACTGTTTTTT; CDR3 protein: CASSALSPGRSLRGEKLFF
D gene: NA; clone size: NA; J gene: TRBJ2-1; V gene: TRBV18; CDR3 DNA: TGTGCCAGCTCACCTAGAACAGAGAGTGAGCAGTTCTTC; CDR3 protein: CASSPRTESEQFF
D gene: NA; clone size: NA; J gene: TRBJ2-7; V gene: TRBV11-2; CDR3 DNA: TGTGCCAGCAGCTTGGGAGGATCGGACGAGCAGTACTTC; CDR3 protein: CASSLGGSDEQYF
D gene: NA; clone size: NA; J gene: TRBJ2-7; V gene: TRBV11-2; CDR3 DNA: TGTGCCAGCAGCCCATCGTGGGGGTACGAGCAGTACTTC; CDR3 protein: CASSPSWGYEQYF
D gene: NA; clone size: NA; J gene: TRBJ1-2; V gene: TRBV20-1; CDR3 DNA: TGCAGTGCTAGACTACCCGGCGGCTACACCTTC; CDR3 protein: CSARLPGGYTF
D gene: NA; clone size: NA; J gene: TRBJ2-1; V gene: TRBV11-2; CDR3 DNA: TGTGCCAGCAGCTTAGGGCAGTTTAACAATGAGCAGTTCTTC; CDR3 protein: CASSLGQFNNEQFF
D gene: NA; clone size: NA; J gene: TRBJ1-4; V gene: TRBV20-1; CDR3 DNA: TGCAGTGCTAGTGTACAGAATAATGAAAAACTGTTTTTT; CDR3 protein: CSASVQNNEKLFF